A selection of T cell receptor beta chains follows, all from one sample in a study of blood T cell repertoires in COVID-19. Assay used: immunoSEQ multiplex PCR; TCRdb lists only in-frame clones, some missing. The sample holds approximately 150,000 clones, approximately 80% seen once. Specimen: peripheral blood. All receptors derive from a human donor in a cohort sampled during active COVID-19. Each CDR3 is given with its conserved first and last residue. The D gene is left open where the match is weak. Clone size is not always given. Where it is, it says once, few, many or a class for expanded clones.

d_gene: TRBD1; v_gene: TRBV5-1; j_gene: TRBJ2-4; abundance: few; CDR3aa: CASKERTGGNIQYF; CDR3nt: TGCGCCAGCAAGGAAAGAACAGGGGGCAACATTCAGTACTTC
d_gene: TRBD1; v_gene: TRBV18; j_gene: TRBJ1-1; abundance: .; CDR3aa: CASSSGTGRAEAFF; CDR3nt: TGTGCCAGCTCATCTGGGACAGGGAGGGCTGAAGCTTTCTTT
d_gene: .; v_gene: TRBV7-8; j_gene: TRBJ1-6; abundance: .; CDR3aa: CASSSSLGRGASSPLHF; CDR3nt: TGTGCCAGCAGCTCCTCTCTTGGGCGGGGCGCGAGTTCACCCCTCCACTTT
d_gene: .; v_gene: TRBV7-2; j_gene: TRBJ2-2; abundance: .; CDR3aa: CASSHSVRTGELFF; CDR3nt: TGTGCCAGCAGCCACTCCGTCCGGACCGGGGAGCTGTTTTTT
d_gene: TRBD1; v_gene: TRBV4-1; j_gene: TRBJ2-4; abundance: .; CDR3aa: CASSQERTGDPKNIQYF; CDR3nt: TGCGCCAGCAGCCAAGAGAGGACAGGGGATCCCAAAAACATTCAGTACTTC
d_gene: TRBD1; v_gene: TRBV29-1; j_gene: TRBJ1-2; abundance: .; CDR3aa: CSVVQGGDGYTF; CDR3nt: TGCAGCGTGGTACAGGGGGGCGATGGCTACACCTTC
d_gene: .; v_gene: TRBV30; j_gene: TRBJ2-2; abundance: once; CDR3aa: CAWSVPGNTGELFF; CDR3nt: TGTGCCTGGAGTGTACCGGGGAACACCGGGGAGCTGTTTTTT
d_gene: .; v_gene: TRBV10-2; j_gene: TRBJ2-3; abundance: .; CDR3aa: CASVAADTQYF; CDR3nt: TGCGCCAGCGTAGCGGCAGATACGCAGTATTTT
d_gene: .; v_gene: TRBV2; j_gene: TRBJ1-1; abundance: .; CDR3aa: CASSEQGGDTEAFF; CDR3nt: TGTGCCAGCAGTGAACAGGGTGGGGACACTGAAGCTTTCTTT
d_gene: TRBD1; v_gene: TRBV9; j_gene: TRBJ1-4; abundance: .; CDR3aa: CASSATGTANEKLFF; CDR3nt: TGTGCCAGCAGCGCGACCGGGACAGCTAATGAAAAACTGTTTTTT
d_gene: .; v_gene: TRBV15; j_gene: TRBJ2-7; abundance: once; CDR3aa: CATSRGLKGEEQYF; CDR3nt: TGTGCCACCAGCAGAGGTCTAAAGGGAGAAGAGCAGTACTTC
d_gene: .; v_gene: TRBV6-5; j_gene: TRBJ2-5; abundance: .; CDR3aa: CASSWKRTIEETQYF; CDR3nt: TGTGCCAGCAGCTGGAAGCGGACTATAGAAGAGACCCAGTACTTC
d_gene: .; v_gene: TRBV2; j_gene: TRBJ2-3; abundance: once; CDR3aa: CASSEEGAEYF; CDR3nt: TGTGCCAGCAGTGAAGAAGGGGCCGAGTATTTT
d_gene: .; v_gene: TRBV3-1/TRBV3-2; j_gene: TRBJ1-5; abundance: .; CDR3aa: CASSRDTYQPQHF; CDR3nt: TGTGCCAGCAGCCGGGACACCTATCAGCCCCAGCATTTT
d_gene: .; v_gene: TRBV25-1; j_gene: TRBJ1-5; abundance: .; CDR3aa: CASSQGRLGQPQHF; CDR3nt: TGTGCCAGCAGTCAAGGGAGGTTGGGTCAGCCCCAGCATTTT
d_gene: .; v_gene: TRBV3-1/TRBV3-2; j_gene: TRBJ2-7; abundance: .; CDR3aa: CASSFPGGGHEQYF; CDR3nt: TGTGCCAGCAGTTTCCCGGGGGGCGGGCACGAGCAGTACTTC
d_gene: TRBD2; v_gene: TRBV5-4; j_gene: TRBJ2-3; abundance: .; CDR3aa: CASSPRTSGRSDTQYF; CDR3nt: TGTGCCAGCAGCCCAAGGACTAGCGGGAGGTCAGATACGCAGTATTTT
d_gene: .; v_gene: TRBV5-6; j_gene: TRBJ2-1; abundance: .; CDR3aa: CASSLRAGQFF; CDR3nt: TGTGCCAGCAGCCTGCGTGCCGGGCAGTTCTTC
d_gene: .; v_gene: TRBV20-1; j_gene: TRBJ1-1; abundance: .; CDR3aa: CSAGLEAFF; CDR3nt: TGCAGTGCTGGGTTGGAGGCTTTCTTT
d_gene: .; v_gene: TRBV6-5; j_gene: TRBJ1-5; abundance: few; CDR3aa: CASNYNSYSNQPQHF; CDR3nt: TGTGCCAGCAATTATAACAGTTATAGCAATCAGCCCCAGCATTTT
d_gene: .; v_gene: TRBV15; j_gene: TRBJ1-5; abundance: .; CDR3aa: CATSSSSPQPQHF; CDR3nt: TGTGCCACCAGCAGTAGCAGTCCTCAGCCCCAGCATTTT
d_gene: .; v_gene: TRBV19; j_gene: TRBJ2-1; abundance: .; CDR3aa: CASAGSSYNEQFF; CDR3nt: TGTGCCAGTGCAGGTAGCTCCTACAATGAGCAGTTCTTC
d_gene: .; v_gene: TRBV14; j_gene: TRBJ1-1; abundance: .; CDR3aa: CASSPTSGPEAFF; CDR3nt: TGTGCCAGCAGTCCTACTTCGGGTCCTGAAGCTTTCTTT
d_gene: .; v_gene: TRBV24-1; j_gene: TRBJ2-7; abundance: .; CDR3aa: CATSDPPHGGNEQYF; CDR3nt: TGTGCCACCAGTGATCCACCACACGGAGGGAACGAGCAGTACTTC
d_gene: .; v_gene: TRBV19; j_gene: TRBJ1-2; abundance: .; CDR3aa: CASSHRVGYTF; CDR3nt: TGTGCCAGTAGTCACAGGGTCGGCTACACCTTC
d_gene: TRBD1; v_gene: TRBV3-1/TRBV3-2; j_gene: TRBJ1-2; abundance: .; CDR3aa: CASSHRDSYGYTF; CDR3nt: TGTGCCAGCAGCCACCGGGACAGCTATGGCTACACCTTC
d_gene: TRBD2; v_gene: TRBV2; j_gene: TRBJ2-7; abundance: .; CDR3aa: CASNSGGGEQYF; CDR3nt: TGTGCCAGCAATAGCGGGGGTGGGGAGCAGTACTTC
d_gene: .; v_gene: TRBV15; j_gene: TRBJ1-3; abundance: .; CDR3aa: CATSRDQQGKNTIYF; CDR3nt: TGTGCCACCAGCAGAGATCAGCAGGGGAAAAACACCATATATTTT
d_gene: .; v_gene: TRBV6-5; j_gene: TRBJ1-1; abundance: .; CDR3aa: CASRREDVSTEAFF; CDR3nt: TGTGCCAGCAGGAGGGAGGACGTATCCACTGAAGCTTTCTTT